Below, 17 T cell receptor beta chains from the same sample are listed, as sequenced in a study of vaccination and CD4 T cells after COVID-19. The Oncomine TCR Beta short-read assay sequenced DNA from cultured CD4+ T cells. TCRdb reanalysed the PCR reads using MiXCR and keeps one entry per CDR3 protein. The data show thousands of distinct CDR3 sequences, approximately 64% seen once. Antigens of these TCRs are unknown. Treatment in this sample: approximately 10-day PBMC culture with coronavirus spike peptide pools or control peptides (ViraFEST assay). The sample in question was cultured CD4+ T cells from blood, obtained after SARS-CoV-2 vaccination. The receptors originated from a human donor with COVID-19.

The CDR3 sequence: CASSRSSYEQYF. CDR3 coding DNA: TGTGCCAGCAGCCGAAGCTCCTACGAGCAGTACTTC. This sequence joins TRBV12-3 or TRBV12-4 and TRBJ2-7, with no clear D. Trimming removed 6 bases at V and 0 bases at J, with 6 bases between. There are 12 residues in the CDR3.

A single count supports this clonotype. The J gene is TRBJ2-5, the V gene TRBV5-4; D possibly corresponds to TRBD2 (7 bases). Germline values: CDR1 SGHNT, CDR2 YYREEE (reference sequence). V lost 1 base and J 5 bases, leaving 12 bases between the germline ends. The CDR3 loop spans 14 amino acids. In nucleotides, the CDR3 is TGTGCCAGCAGCTTGTCGGGGGGCCGGGAGACCCAGTACTTC. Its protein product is CASSLSGGRETQYF. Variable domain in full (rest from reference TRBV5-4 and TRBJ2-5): ETGVTQSPTHLIKTRGQQVTLRCSSQSGHNTVSWYQQALGQGPQFIFQYYREEENGRGNFPPRFSGLQFPNYSSELNVNALELDDSALYLCASSLSGGRETQYFGPGTRLLVL.

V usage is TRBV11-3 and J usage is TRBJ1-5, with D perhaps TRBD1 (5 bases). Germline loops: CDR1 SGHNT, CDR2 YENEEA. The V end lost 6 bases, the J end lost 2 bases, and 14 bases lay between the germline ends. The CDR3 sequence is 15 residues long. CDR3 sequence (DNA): TGTGCCAGCAGGGGGCGGGAGGATCGCAATCAGCCCCAGCATTTT. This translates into CASRGREDRNQPQHF.

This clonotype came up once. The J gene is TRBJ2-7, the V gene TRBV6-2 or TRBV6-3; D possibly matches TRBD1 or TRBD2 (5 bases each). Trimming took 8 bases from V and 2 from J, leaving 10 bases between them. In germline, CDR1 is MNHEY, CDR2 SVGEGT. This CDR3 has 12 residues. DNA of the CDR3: TGTGCCAGCGAGGGGCGGACCTACGAGCAGTACTTC. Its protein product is CASEGRTYEQYF.

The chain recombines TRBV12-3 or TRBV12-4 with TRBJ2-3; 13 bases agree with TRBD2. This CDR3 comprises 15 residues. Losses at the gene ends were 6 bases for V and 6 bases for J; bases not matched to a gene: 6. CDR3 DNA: TGTGCCAGCAGAGAACTAGCGGGGGGGCCCGATACGCAGTATTTT. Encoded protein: CASRELAGGPDTQYF.

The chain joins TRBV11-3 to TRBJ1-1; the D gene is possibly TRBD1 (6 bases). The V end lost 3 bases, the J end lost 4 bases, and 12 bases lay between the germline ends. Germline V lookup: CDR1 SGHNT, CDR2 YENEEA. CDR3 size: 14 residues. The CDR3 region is CASSLGRGSTEAFF. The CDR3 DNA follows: TGTGCCAGCAGCTTGGGCAGGGGAAGCACTGAAGCTTTCTTT.

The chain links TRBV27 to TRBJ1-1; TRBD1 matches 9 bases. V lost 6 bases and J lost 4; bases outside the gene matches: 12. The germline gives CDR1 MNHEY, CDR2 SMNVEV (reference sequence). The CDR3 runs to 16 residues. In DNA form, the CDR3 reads TGTGCCAGCAGCGGTACCGGGACAGGGTTGAGCACTGAAGCTTTCTTT. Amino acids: CASSGTGTGLSTEAFF.

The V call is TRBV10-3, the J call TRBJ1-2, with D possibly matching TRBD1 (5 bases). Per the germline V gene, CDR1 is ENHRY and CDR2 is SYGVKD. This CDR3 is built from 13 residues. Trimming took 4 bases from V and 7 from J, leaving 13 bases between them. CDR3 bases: TGTGCCATCAGTGGGCCAGGGAGGGCTGGCTACACCTTC. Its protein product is CAISGPGRAGYTF.

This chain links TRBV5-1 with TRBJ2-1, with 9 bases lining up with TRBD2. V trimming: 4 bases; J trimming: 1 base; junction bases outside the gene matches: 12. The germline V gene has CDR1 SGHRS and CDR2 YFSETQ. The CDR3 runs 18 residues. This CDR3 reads CASSQSPLAGQSYNEQFF. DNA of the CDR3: TGCGCCAGCAGCCAATCCCCCCTAGCGGGGCAGTCCTACAATGAGCAGTTCTTC.

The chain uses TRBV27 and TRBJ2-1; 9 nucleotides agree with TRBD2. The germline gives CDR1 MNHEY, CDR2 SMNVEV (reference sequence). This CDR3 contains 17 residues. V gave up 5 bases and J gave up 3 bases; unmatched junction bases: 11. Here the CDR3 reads CASSPVAGTSSYNEQFF. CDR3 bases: TGTGCCAGCAGTCCTGTTGCCGGGACTAGCAGCTACAATGAGCAGTTCTTC.

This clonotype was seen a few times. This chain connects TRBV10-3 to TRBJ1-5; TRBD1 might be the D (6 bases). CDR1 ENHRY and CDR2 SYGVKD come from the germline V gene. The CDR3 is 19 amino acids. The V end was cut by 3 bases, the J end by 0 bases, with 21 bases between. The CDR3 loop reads CAISDHGGGRMDSNQPQHF. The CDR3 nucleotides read TGTGCCATCAGTGACCATGGCGGGGGCAGGATGGATAGCAATCAGCCCCAGCATTTT.

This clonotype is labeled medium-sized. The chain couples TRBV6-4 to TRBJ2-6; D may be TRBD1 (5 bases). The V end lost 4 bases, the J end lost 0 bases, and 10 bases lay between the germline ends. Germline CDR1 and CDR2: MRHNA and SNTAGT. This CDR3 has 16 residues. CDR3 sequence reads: CASSATGFSGANVLTF. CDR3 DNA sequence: TGTGCCAGCAGTGCCACAGGTTTCTCTGGGGCCAACGTCCTGACTTTC.

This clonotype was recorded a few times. CDR3 in DNA: TGTGCCAGCAGTTTACTATCACCCCGACAGGCATATCAGCCCCAGCATTTT. Translation: CASSLLSPRQAYQPQHF. This chain links TRBV27 with TRBJ1-5; a possible D gene is TRBD1 (6 bases). This CDR3 comprises 17 residues. The V end was cut by 2 bases, the J end by 5 bases, with 19 bases between. Germline V gives CDR1 MNHEY, CDR2 SMNVEV (reference sequence).

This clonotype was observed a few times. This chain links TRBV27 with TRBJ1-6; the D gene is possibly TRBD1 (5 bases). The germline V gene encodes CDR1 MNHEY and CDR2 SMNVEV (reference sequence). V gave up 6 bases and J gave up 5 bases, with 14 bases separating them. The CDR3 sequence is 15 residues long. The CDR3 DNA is TGTGCCAGCAGCCCGGGACGGGCTAATAATTCACCCCTCCACTTT. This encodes CASSPGRANNSPLHF.

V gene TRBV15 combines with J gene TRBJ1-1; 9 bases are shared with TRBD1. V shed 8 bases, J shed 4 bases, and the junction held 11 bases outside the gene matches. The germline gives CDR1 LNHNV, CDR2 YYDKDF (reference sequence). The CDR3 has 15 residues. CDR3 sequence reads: CATRPGTGTSTEAFF. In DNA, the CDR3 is TGTGCCACCCGTCCCGGGACAGGGACCAGCACTGAAGCTTTCTTT.

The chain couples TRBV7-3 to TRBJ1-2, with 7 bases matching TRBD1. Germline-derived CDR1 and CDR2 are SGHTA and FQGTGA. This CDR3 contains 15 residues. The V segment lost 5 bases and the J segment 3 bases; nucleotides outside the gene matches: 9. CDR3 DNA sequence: TGTGCCAGCAGCCCCGAGGGAACAGGGGACTATGGCTACACCTTC. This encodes CASSPEGTGDYGYTF. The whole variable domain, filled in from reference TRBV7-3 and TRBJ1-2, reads GAGVSQTPSNKVTEKGKYVELRCDPISGHTALYWYRQSLGQGPEFLIYFQGTGAADDSGLPNDRFFAVRPEGSVSTLKIQRTERGDSAVYLCASSPEGTGDYGYTFGSGTRLTVV.

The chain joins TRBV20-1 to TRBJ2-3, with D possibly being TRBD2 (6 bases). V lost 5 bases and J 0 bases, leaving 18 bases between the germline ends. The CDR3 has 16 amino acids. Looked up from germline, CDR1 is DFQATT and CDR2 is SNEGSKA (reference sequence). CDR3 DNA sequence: TGCAGTGCTGGGGGATTCGGGGGACCTAGCACAGATACGCAGTATTTT. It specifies CSAGGFGGPSTDTQYF.